Given below is one T cell receptor (beta chain) in context. The germline gives CDR1 SGHTA, CDR2 FQGTGA. This CDR3 is built from 15 residues. The germline V and J ends were trimmed by 4 bases and 9 bases, with 19 bases remaining between them. Profiling relied on immunoSEQ multiplex PCR, and the TCRdb table lists in-frame clones only, not all of them. The profile shows approximately 500,000 clones, around 88% of them singletons. The sample is drawn from a study of Ad26.COV2.S vaccination and SARS-CoV-2 variants. Study summary: In the study, Ad26.COV2.S was injected intramuscularly once, or twice 56 days apart.

Treatment reported: about 20 received Ad26.COV2.S at low or high dose, single or two shots; 5 received placebo; per-sample allocation not given. Samples analyzed were those drawn on day 63 after the first vaccine or placebo injection. Its platform was an Ad26 vector, and its expressed antigen was Wuhan-strain SARS-CoV-2 spike. Here the sequenced sample was peripheral blood, taken in a trial of Ad26.COV2.S vaccine versus placebo. The gene calls are TRBV7-3 and TRBJ2-1, with no clear D. The source is a person aged 18-65 years who received the Ad26.COV2.S COVID-19 vaccine or a placebo. CDR3 DNA sequence: TGTGCCAGCAGCTCCCCACAGAACCGCCGTGGTGAGCAGTTCTTC. Its translation is CASSSPQNRRGEQFF.